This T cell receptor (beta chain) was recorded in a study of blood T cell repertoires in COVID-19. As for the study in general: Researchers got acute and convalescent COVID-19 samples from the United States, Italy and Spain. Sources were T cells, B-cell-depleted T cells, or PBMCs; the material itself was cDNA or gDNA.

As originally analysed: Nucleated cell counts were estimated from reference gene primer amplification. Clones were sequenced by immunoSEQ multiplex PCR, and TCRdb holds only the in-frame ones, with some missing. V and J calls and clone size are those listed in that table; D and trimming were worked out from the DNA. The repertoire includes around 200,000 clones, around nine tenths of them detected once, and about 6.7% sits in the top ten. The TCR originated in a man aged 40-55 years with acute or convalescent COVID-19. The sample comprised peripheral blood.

The chain's CDR3 is CASSARTDSYEQYF. The CDR3 coding sequence is TGTGCCAGCAGCGCCCGGACAGATTCCTACGAGCAGTACTTC. V is TRBV6-5 and J is TRBJ2-7; the D gene is possibly TRBD1 (6 bases). The CDR3 is 14 amino acids. Germline loops: CDR1 MNHEY, CDR2 SVGAGI. The V and J ends lost 6 bases and 1 base respectively, with 13 bases between them.